Below, 19 T cell receptor beta chains from the same sample are listed, as sequenced in a study of blood T cell repertoires in COVID-19. Here immunoSEQ multiplex PCR was the method, and the copy in TCRdb shows in-frame clones only, minus some. The sample holds some 45,000 clones, over 75% seen once. The material sequenced was peripheral blood. The receptors were gathered from a human donor in a cohort sampled during active COVID-19.

The chain combines TRBV3-1 (or the pseudogene TRBV3-2) with TRBJ1-2; possible D gene TRBD1, 6 bases. This CDR3 comprises 15 residues. From germline, CDR1 is LGHDT and CDR2 YNNKEL (reference sequence). Trimming removed 1 base at V and 2 bases at J, with 11 bases between. In DNA, the CDR3 is TGTGCCAGCAGCCAAGGACAGGTTGTCAACTATGGCTACACCTTC. Protein product: CASSQGQVVNYGYTF.

The chain combines TRBV6-5 with TRBJ2-7; D possibly corresponds to TRBD1 (6 bases). This CDR3 region has 15 residues. CDR1 is MNHEY, CDR2 SVGAGI, per germline. Trimming stripped 10 bases from V and 3 bases from J, with 22 bases between. CDR3 residues: CAISNPTGTLYEQYF. As DNA, the CDR3 is TGTGCCATCTCAAATCCAACCGGGACACTCTACGAGCAGTACTTC.

In this sample, this clone turned up a few times. This chain connects TRBV7-9 to TRBJ1-6, with 8 bases fitting TRBD1. Losses at the gene ends were 4 bases for V and 7 bases for J; bases not matched to a gene: 3. The CDR3 sequence is 14 residues long. Germline values: CDR1 SEHNR, CDR2 FQNEAQ (reference sequence). The CDR3 protein is CASSSTGGNSPLHF. CDR3 DNA: TGTGCCAGCAGCTCAACAGGGGGAAATTCACCCCTCCACTTT.

The chain joins TRBV6-6 to TRBJ2-7, with a tentative D call TRBD1 (6 bases). V lost 5 bases to trimming and J lost 0 bases, with 11 bases between them. CDR1 and CDR2 (germline): MNHNY, SVGAGI (reference sequence). There are 14 residues in the CDR3. In nucleotides, the CDR3 is TGTGCCAGCAGTCACAGGGCACCCTCCTACGAGCAGTACTTC. Protein: CASSHRAPSYEQYF.

The chain couples TRBV29-1 to TRBJ2-6; a weak D match, TRBD1 (6 bases). The V gene's germline CDR1 is SQVTM and CDR2 ANQGSEA. The CDR3 is 15 amino acids. Trimming removed 2 bases at V and 0 bases at J, with 8 bases between. The CDR3 protein is CSVEQGSSGANVLTF. CDR3 in DNA: TGCAGCGTTGAACAGGGGTCCTCTGGGGCCAACGTCCTGACTTTC.

The rearrangement joins TRBV7-9 to TRBJ2-6; D uncertain. The CDR3 extends over 15 amino acids. The germline gives CDR1 SEHNR, CDR2 FQNEAQ (reference sequence). The V and J ends lost 5 bases and 1 base respectively, with 9 bases between them. CDR3 sequence: CASSPGSSGANVLTF. CDR3 in DNA: TGTGCCAGCAGCCCAGGATCTTCTGGGGCCAACGTCCTGACTTTC. Full variable domain (remainder filled in from reference TRBV7-9 and TRBJ2-6): DTGVSQNPRHKITKRGQNVTFRCDPISEHNRLYWYRQTLGQGPEFLTYFQNEAQLEKSRLLSDRFSAERPKGSFSTLEIQRTEQGDSAMYLCASSPGSSGANVLTFGAGSRLTVL.

V gene TRBV3-1 (or the pseudogene TRBV3-2) combines with J gene TRBJ2-3; TRBD1 matches 8 bases. The germline V gene has CDR1 LGHDT and CDR2 YNNKEL (reference sequence). The CDR3 sequence is 14 residues long. V trimming: 7 bases; J trimming: 4 bases; junction bases outside the gene matches: 7. In DNA form, the CDR3 reads TGTGCCAGCACCGCAGGGGGCGCGCCAGATACGCAGTATTTT. It yields the protein CASTAGGAPDTQYF.

The chain recombines TRBV28 with TRBJ2-5; TRBD2 agrees at 8 bases. The J segment lost 1 base and the V segment lost 6 bases, leaving 13 bases of the junction unmatched. The CDR3 spans 17 residues. The V gene's germline CDR1 is MDHEN and CDR2 SYDVKM. CDR3 amino acids: CASSWEEASGFQETQYF. Written as DNA, the CDR3 is TGTGCCAGCAGCTGGGAGGAGGCTAGCGGGTTCCAAGAGACCCAGTACTTC. Drawing the rest from reference TRBV28 and TRBJ2-5, the complete variable domain is DVKVTQSSRYLVKRTGEKVFLECVQDMDHENMFWYRQDPGLGLRLIYFSYDVKMKEKGDIPEGYSVSREKKERFSLILESASTNQTSMYLCASSWEEASGFQETQYFGPGTRLLVL.

The sample holds a few counts of this clone. V gene TRBV7-9 combines with J gene TRBJ1-3, with D uncertain. V was shortened by 5 bases and J by 0 bases, with 8 bases between the two germline ends. Per germline, CDR1 SEHNR and CDR2 FQNEAQ (reference sequence). The CDR3 extends over 14 amino acids. The CDR3 nucleotides are TGTGCCAGCAGCGAGTCCATCTCTGGAAACACCATATATTTT. Encoded protein: CASSESISGNTIYF. Using reference TRBV7-9 and TRBJ1-3 for the parts outside the CDR3, the full variable domain is DTGVSQNPRHKITKRGQNVTFRCDPISEHNRLYWYRQTLGQGPEFLTYFQNEAQLEKSRLLSDRFSAERPKGSFSTLEIQRTEQGDSAMYLCASSESISGNTIYFGEGSWLTVV.

J is TRBJ1-1 and V is TRBV9; 9 bases align to TRBD1. The V gene's germline CDR1 is SGDLS and CDR2 YYNGEE. The junction had 16 bases not matched to a gene; V was cut back by 3 bases and J by 10 bases. There are 16 residues in the CDR3. The CDR3 loop reads CASSALGQGVSRGAFF. Here the CDR3 DNA reads TGTGCCAGCAGCGCTCTGGGACAGGGTGTAAGTCGAGGAGCTTTCTTT.

This CDR3 is CASSGDISPLHF. The CDR3 bases are TGTGCCAGCAGCGGGGATATTTCACCCCTCCACTTT. J is TRBJ1-6 and V is TRBV2; the D is unclear. Between the trimmed V and J ends, which lost 6 bases and 9 bases, there was a span of 9 bases. Looked up from germline, CDR1 is SNHLY and CDR2 is FYNNEI. CDR3 size: 12 residues.

The chain is built from TRBV14 and TRBJ1-1; D remains ambiguous. Per germline, CDR1 SGHDN and CDR2 FVKESK. V dropped 4 bases and J dropped 7 bases, with 13 bases sitting between them. The CDR3 has 13 amino acids. The CDR3 protein is CASSRWLGDEAFF. The CDR3 coding sequence is TGTGCCAGCAGCCGGTGGTTAGGAGATGAAGCTTTCTTT.

The chain employs TRBV10-3 and TRBJ2-1, with D unresolved. The germline V gene has CDR1 ENHRY and CDR2 SYGVKD. There are 11 residues in the CDR3. V gave up 6 bases and J gave up 9 bases, with 9 bases separating them. CDR3 residues: CAISEKSEQFF. The CDR3 nucleotides are TGTGCCATCAGCGAGAAGAGTGAGCAGTTCTTC.

This chain joins TRBV7-2 and TRBJ2-5, with 11 bases lining up with TRBD2. Germline assignment: CDR1 SGHTA and CDR2 FQGNSA. The J segment lost 5 bases and the V segment lost 2 bases, leaving 7 bases of the junction unmatched. The CDR3 contains 16 residues. In DNA form, the CDR3 reads TGTGCCAGCAGCTTACCTAGCGGGGGGTCGGGGGAGACCCAGTACTTC. Amino acid sequence: CASSLPSGGSGETQYF.

The V gene is TRBV2, the J gene TRBJ2-1; TRBD2 aligns across 15 bases. V was clipped by 4 bases and J by 11 bases; unmatched bases: 3. In germline, CDR1 is SNHLY, CDR2 FYNNEI. The CDR3 contains 14 residues. The CDR3 nucleotides read TGTGCCAGCAGTGGGGGACTAGCGGGGGGCCAGCAGTTCTTC. Encoded protein: CASSGGLAGGQQFF.

This chain's CDR3 is CASSPAGEIWPEAFF. DNA for the CDR3: TGCGCCAGCAGCCCGGCAGGGGAAATATGGCCTGAAGCTTTCTTT. The V call is TRBV4-1, the J call TRBJ1-1; D is possibly TRBD1 (6 bases). The CDR3 runs 15 residues. The germline gives CDR1 MGHRA, CDR2 YSYEKL. V lost 4 bases to trimming and J lost 6 bases, with 18 bases between them.

The genes are TRBV2 and TRBJ1-6; 8 bases match TRBD1. The CDR3 contains 16 residues. Germline values: CDR1 SNHLY, CDR2 FYNNEI. V lost 3 bases and J lost 7; bases outside the gene matches: 8. The CDR3 is CASSDTTGVRNSPLHF. For the CDR3, the DNA is TGTGCCAGCAGTGACACGACAGGGGTAAGGAATTCACCCCTCCACTTT. Full variable domain (remainder filled in from reference TRBV2 and TRBJ1-6): EPEVTQTPSHQVTQMGQEVILRCVPISNHLYFYWYRQILGQKVEFLVSFYNNEISEKSEIFDDQFSVERPDGSNFTLKIRSTKLEDSAMYFCASSDTTGVRNSPLHFGNGTRLTVT.

The chain carries TRBV28 and TRBJ1-6, with 7 nucleotides matching TRBD1. Trimming cost V 5 bases and J 9 bases; bases outside gene matches: 7. Germline V gene sequence: CDR1 MDHEN, CDR2 SYDVKM. The CDR3 is made up of 14 amino acids. CDR3 protein: CASSPPGGSSPLHF. The DNA of the CDR3 is TGTGCCAGCAGTCCCCCAGGGGGATCTTCACCCCTCCACTTT.

The chain employs TRBV15 and TRBJ1-4, with a possible D match to TRBD1 (6 bases). The germline V gene has CDR1 LNHNV and CDR2 YYDKDF (reference sequence). CDR3 length: 15 amino acids. With 1 base removed from V and 8 bases from J, the gap between germline ends came to 14 bases. The CDR3 reads CATSRAFRGGEKLFF. In DNA form, the CDR3 reads TGTGCCACCAGCAGAGCGTTCAGGGGAGGGGAAAAACTGTTTTTT.